This TCR beta chain derives from a study of T-cell memory formation after mild COVID-19. MiXCR was run by TCRdb on the 5' RACE reads, yielding one entry per CDR3 protein. The table has about 430,000 distinct CDR3 sequences, 20% to 25% seen once. Germline CDR1 is SGHTA and CDR2 is FQGTGA. The length of the CDR3 is 15 residues. V lost 5 bases to trimming and J lost 4 bases; unmatched junction nucleotides: 5. The source of this sequence is an adult woman who had mild COVID-19 (a few samples of this study predate the infection). Cell type and time point are not known. What was sequenced was PBMCs or a T cell subset sorted from them (not recorded which). The chain carries TRBV7-3 and TRBJ1-6; 7 positions match TRBD1. This CDR3 reads CASSARQGYNSPLHF. Here the CDR3 DNA reads TGTGCCAGCAGCGCTCGACAGGGATATAATTCACCCCTCCACTTT.